The clone carrying this T cell receptor (beta chain) is a singleton in its sample. Its antigen is unknown. Only in-frame clones appear in the TCRdb table, and some are missing; sequencing was by immunoSEQ multiplex PCR. The table lists fewer than 65,000 clones, roughly 76% of them singletons. ViraFEST expansion of antigen-specific CD4+ T cells with viral peptide pools preceded sequencing. Scientists isolated CD4+ T cells after a roughly nine-day culture period ended. Cells had half their medium changed to IL-2 medium on days 3 and 7. The data derive from a study of vaccination effects on CD4 cells after COVID-19. The CDR3 totals 15 residues. The V and J ends lost 6 bases and 0 bases respectively, with 13 bases between them. Germline V gene sequence: CDR1 LNHDA, CDR2 SQIVND (reference sequence).

The J gene is TRBJ2-3, the V gene TRBV19; D call uncertain. The sequencing used CD4+ T cells from PBMCs cultured with HCoV-229E spike peptides, collected before COVID-19 vaccination. The clonotype comes from a human donor who received a COVID-19 vaccine. For the CDR3, the DNA is TGTGCCAGTAGGCTGACATATGCTAGCACAGATACGCAGTATTTT. It specifies CASRLTYASTDTQYF.